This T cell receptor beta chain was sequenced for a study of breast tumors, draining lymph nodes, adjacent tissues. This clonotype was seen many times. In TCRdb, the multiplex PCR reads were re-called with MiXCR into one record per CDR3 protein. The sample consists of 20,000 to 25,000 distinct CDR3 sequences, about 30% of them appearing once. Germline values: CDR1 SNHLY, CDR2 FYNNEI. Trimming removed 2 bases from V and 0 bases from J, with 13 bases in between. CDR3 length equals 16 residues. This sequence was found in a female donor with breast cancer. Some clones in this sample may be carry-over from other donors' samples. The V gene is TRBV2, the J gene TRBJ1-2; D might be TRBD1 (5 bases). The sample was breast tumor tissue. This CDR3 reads CASSELEGESNYGYTF. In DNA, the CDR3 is TGTGCCAGCAGTGAACTGGAAGGGGAGTCTAACTATGGCTACACCTTC.